This T cell receptor beta chain was identified in a study of blood T cell repertoires in COVID-19. Generated by immunoSEQ multiplex PCR, the TCRdb table keeps only in-frame clones and is missing some. This sample has 210,000 or so clones; roughly 90% occur once, and the top ten carry 6.7%. The table lists this clone with a count of one. V lost 0 bases, J lost 4 bases, and 3 bases lay in between. The CDR3 is 12 residues long. Germline V lookup: CDR1 SGHAT, CDR2 FQNNGV. The chain has TRBV11-2 and TRBJ1-1; D gene ambiguous. The specimen was peripheral blood. The clonotype comes from a man in his forties with acute or convalescent COVID-19. The CDR3 protein is CASSLESTEAFF. CDR3 coding DNA: TGTGCCAGCAGCTTAGAGAGCACTGAAGCTTTCTTT.